Shown below are 17 T cell receptor beta chains from a single sample sequenced in a study of T cells in Graves' hyperthyroidism and ophthalmopathy. Researchers amplified the TCR beta CDR3 regions from RNA transcripts. During a first-round RT-PCR of the TCR CDR3, the HTBI primer set was used. TCRdb itself ran the multiplex PCR reads through MiXCR, one entry per CDR3 protein. This sample has approximately 600,000 distinct CDR3 sequences, with 14% found just once. The specimen sequenced was blood. These receptors were collected from a woman aged 18-29 years with Graves' ophthalmopathy.

This clonotype was seen at least ten times. The V gene is TRBV12-3 or TRBV12-4, the J gene TRBJ2-1; possible D gene TRBD2, 5 bases. Trimming left V 3 bases short and J 3 bases short, with 24 bases between. The CDR3 length is 19 residues. The CDR3 bases are TGTGCCAGCAGTTTGGGCACTCAACTAGGAGCGTGGTACTACAATGAGCAGTTCTTC. Translated: CASSLGTQLGAWYYNEQFF.

This clonotype was seen at least ten times. The CDR3: CASSLFEDAQYF. CDR3 DNA sequence: TGTGCCAGCAGCTTATTCGAGGACGCGCAGTATTTT. The V and J genes are TRBV11-3 and TRBJ2-3; D not certain. V was clipped by 2 bases and J by 10 bases, with 10 bases between them. The CDR3 covers 12 residues. Germline V gene data show CDR1 as SGHNT and CDR2 as YENEEA.

The chain links TRBV6-5 to TRBJ1-4; perhaps TRBD1 as D (6 bases). V gave up 4 bases and J gave up 0 bases, with 9 bases separating them. CDR1 MNHEY and CDR2 SVGAGI come from the germline V gene. The CDR3 is 15 residues long. CDR3 sequence (DNA): TGTGCCAGCAGTTGGACAGATTCAACTAATGAAAAACTGTTTTTT. Protein sequence: CASSWTDSTNEKLFF.

This clonotype came up many times. The J gene is TRBJ1-1, the V gene TRBV12-3 or TRBV12-4; a weak D match, TRBD1 (5 bases). The CDR3 spans 12 residues. V lost 2 bases and J lost 7, with 8 bases in between. CDR3 coding DNA: TGTGCCAGCAGTTTATATCAGGGTGAAGCTTTCTTT. Its protein product is CASSLYQGEAFF.

This chain links TRBV20-1 with TRBJ2-4; D ambiguous. This CDR3 is 15 amino acids long. Germline V lookup: CDR1 DFQATT, CDR2 SNEGSKA (reference sequence). V was shortened by 0 bases and J by 0 bases, with 9 bases between the two germline ends. CDR3 sequence: CSARDDGIAKNIQYF. CDR3 DNA sequence: TGCAGTGCTAGAGATGATGGGATAGCCAAAAACATTCAGTACTTC.

The J gene is TRBJ2-7, the V gene TRBV4-2; 7 positions match TRBD2. CDR1 is LGHNA and CDR2 is YNFKEQ in the germline V gene. CDR3 length: 16 amino acids. With 4 bases clipped from V and 3 bases from J, the junction kept 12 bases outside the gene matches. CDR3 DNA: TGTGCCAGCAGCCTGAGGGCGGGGGAGCGGGTCTACGAGCAGTACTTC. Residues: CASSLRAGERVYEQYF.

This clonotype was found many times. The chain combines TRBV7-8 with TRBJ1-1, with 11 bases identical to TRBD1. CDR1 is SGHVS and CDR2 is FQNEAQ in the germline V gene. Germline trimming cut 4 bases from V and 3 bases from J; bases unmatched to any gene: 13. CDR3 length: 18 residues. CDR3 in amino acids: CASSSTGTGGNWYTEAFF. The CDR3 coding sequence is TGTGCCAGCAGCTCTACCGGGACAGGGGGTAATTGGTACACTGAAGCTTTCTTT.

This clonotype was counted ten times or more. The chain employs TRBV6-5 and TRBJ1-2; TRBD1 might be the D (5 bases). The CDR3 is 17 residues long. V was shortened by 0 bases and J by 7 bases, with 21 bases between the two germline ends. The germline CDR1 and CDR2 sequences are MNHEY and SVGAGI. CDR3 amino acids: CASSYSITGQGTFGYTF. CDR3 coding DNA: TGTGCCAGCAGTTACTCGATAACTGGGCAGGGAACCTTTGGCTACACCTTC.

A few counts support this clonotype. This chain uses TRBV10-3 with TRBJ2-3; 8 bases align to TRBD1. The V gene's germline CDR1 is ENHRY and CDR2 SYGVKD. There are 15 residues in the CDR3. The J segment lost 3 bases and the V segment lost 3 bases, leaving 5 bases of the junction unmatched. CDR3 coding DNA: TGTGCCATCAGTGAAGGACAGGGTGGGACAGATACGCAGTATTTT. Residues: CAISEGQGGTDTQYF.

J is TRBJ2-5 and V is TRBV20-1; TRBD2 matches at 13 bases. Per germline, CDR1 DFQATT and CDR2 SNEGSKA (reference sequence). Trimming removed 3 bases from V and 3 bases from J; junction bases left unmatched: 1. The CDR3 runs to 14 residues. This CDR3 reads CSASTSGREETQYF. CDR3 bases: TGCAGTGCTAGTACTAGCGGGAGGGAAGAGACCCAGTACTTC.

The rearrangement uses TRBV20-1 and TRBJ2-7, with D unresolved. The germline CDR1 and CDR2 sequences are DFQATT and SNEGSKA (reference sequence). The CDR3 length is 14 residues. Trimming left V 4 bases short and J 1 base short, with 14 bases between. The CDR3 loop is CSAKLTLASYEQYF. The CDR3 DNA sequence: TGCAGTGCTAAGCTTACATTAGCTTCCTACGAGCAGTACTTC.

This clonotype was counted at least ten times. This chain uses TRBV28 with TRBJ2-2, with D perhaps TRBD2 (6 bases). Germline V gives CDR1 MDHEN, CDR2 SYDVKM. The V and J ends lost 5 bases and 2 bases respectively, with 21 bases between them. The CDR3 is made up of 18 amino acids. CDR3: CASSQWRWGERNTGELFF. For the CDR3, the DNA is TGTGCCAGCAGTCAATGGCGGTGGGGGGAGAGAAACACCGGGGAGCTGTTTTTT.

Only a few counts were recorded for this clonotype. This chain connects TRBV10-2 to TRBJ2-1; D is perhaps TRBD2 (6 bases). V lost 4 bases to trimming and J lost 4 bases, with 17 bases between them. This CDR3 has 16 amino acids. CDR1 is WSHSY and CDR2 is SAAADI in the germline V gene. CDR3 DNA: TGCGCCAGCAGTGTAACTAGCTCAAAGGCATACAATGAGCAGTTCTTC. Protein: CASSVTSSKAYNEQFF.

This clonotype was recorded many times. The J gene is TRBJ1-5, the V gene TRBV6-1; no definite D call. The V and J ends lost 1 base and 4 bases respectively, with 8 bases between them. Germline CDR1 MNHNS, CDR2 SASEGT. The CDR3 spans 14 residues. CDR3 sequence reads: CASSEGLRNQPQHF. CDR3 DNA: TGTGCCAGCAGTGAAGGCTTGAGGAATCAGCCCCAGCATTTT.

The sample holds many counts of this clonotype. CDR3 sequence: CASSLREPWRQETQYF. The CDR3 coding sequence is TGTGCCAGCAGCCTCCGGGAGCCCTGGCGGCAAGAGACCCAGTACTTC. The chain uses TRBV14 and TRBJ2-5, with D possibly TRBD2 on 6 matching bases. Trimming took 4 bases from V and 2 from J, leaving 17 bases between them. Germline assignment: CDR1 SGHDN and CDR2 FVKESK. CDR3 length equals 16 residues. The variable domain in full, with the rest retrieved from reference TRBV14 and TRBJ2-5, is EAGVTQFPSHSVIEKGQTVTLRCDPISGHDNLYWYRRVMGKEIKFLLHFVKESKQDESGMPNNRFLAERTGGTYSTLKVQPAELEDSGVYFCASSLREPWRQETQYFGPGTRLLVL.

This clonotype was seen many times. This chain uses TRBV28 with TRBJ2-7; 13 nucleotides line up with TRBD2. CDR3 length equals 15 residues. Trimming cost V 4 bases and J 3 bases; bases outside gene matches: 3. CDR1 MDHEN and CDR2 SYDVKM come from the germline V gene. CDR3 DNA sequence: TGTGCCAGCAGTTCCGGGACTAGCGGGATCTACGAGCAGTACTTC. Protein sequence: CASSSGTSGIYEQYF.

This chain uses TRBV7-2 with TRBJ1-2; D is ambiguous. V lost 7 bases to trimming and J lost 0 bases, with 12 bases between them. The CDR3 consists of 14 residues. Germline V CDR1 and CDR2: SGHTA, FQGNSA. As DNA, the CDR3 is TGTGCCAGCACCCCTCAAGGAGCTAACTATGGCTACACCTTC. This encodes CASTPQGANYGYTF. Drawing the rest from reference TRBV7-2 and TRBJ1-2, the complete variable domain is GAGVSQSPSNKVTEKGKDVELRCDPISGHTALYWYRQSLGQGLEFLIYFQGNSAPDKSGLPSDRFSAERTGGSVSTLTIQRTQQEDSAVYLCASTPQGANYGYTFGSGTRLTVV.